The 15 T cell receptor beta chains presented below share a single source sample, sequenced in a study of blood T cell repertoires in COVID-19. Clones were sequenced by immunoSEQ multiplex PCR, and TCRdb holds only the in-frame ones, with some missing. Among some 250,000 clones listed, 85% to 90% were seen once. The sequencing sample was made of PBMCs or T cells enriched from blood (not recorded which). The receptors here all came from a man aged 35 to 55 who had recovered from COVID-19.

This chain uses TRBV13 with TRBJ1-5; D perhaps matches TRBD1 (5 bases). This CDR3 is built from 15 residues. Trimming stripped 2 bases from V and 3 bases from J, with 11 bases between. CDR1 is PRHDT and CDR2 is FYEKMQ in the germline V gene (reference sequence). The CDR3 loop reads CASSLSGGFNQPQHF. The CDR3 coding sequence is TGTGCCAGCAGCTTATCGGGGGGGTTCAATCAGCCCCAGCATTTT.

This chain uses TRBV28 with TRBJ1-2; the D gene is possibly TRBD1 (5 bases). Trimming pared 6 bases from V and 7 bases from J, leaving 18 bases between. The CDR3 consists of 14 residues. The germline V gene has CDR1 MDHEN and CDR2 SYDVKM. As DNA, the CDR3 is TGTGCCAGCAGAGGAACGCAGGGTCACAGTGGCTACACCTTC. Translating it yields CASRGTQGHSGYTF.

The genes are TRBV7-9 and TRBJ2-1; TRBD2 agrees at 12 bases. Unmatched junction bases numbered 11, after V lost 5 bases and J lost 6 bases. Germline V gene data show CDR1 as SEHNR and CDR2 as FQNEAQ (reference sequence). The CDR3 length is 17 residues. The CDR3 region is CASSLLAGGPGGNEQFF. In DNA, the CDR3 is TGTGCCAGCAGCCTCCTAGCGGGAGGGCCGGGGGGCAATGAGCAGTTCTTC.

The V and J genes are TRBV6-1 and TRBJ1-3; tentatively, D is TRBD1 (5 bases). This CDR3 is 16 amino acids long. The germline V and J ends were trimmed by 4 bases and 1 base, with 14 bases remaining between them. CDR1 MNHNS and CDR2 SASEGT come from the germline V gene. The CDR3 here is CASSGTDIRSGNTIYF. CDR3 nucleotides: TGTGCCAGCAGTGGCACGGACATCCGGTCTGGAAACACCATATATTTT.

The J gene is TRBJ1-3, the V gene TRBV7-6; 8 bases agree with TRBD1. The CDR3 loop spans 21 amino acids. Germline CDR1 SGHVS, CDR2 FNYEAQ. Unmatched junction bases numbered 19, after V lost 1 base and J lost 2 bases. The chain's CDR3 is CASSLGWKSSTGGSAGNTIYF. The CDR3 coding sequence is TGTGCCAGCAGCTTAGGGTGGAAGTCTTCTACAGGGGGATCAGCTGGAAACACCATATATTTT.

The chain carries TRBV29-1 and TRBJ1-3; 7 positions match TRBD1. The CDR3 extends over 15 amino acids. V gave up 4 bases and J gave up 3 bases; unmatched junction bases: 9. Per germline, CDR1 SQVTM and CDR2 ANQGSEA. The CDR3 sequence is CSVGPEGADGNTIYF. CDR3 bases: TGCAGCGTTGGTCCCGAGGGGGCTGATGGAAACACCATATATTTT.

J is TRBJ1-5 and V is TRBV5-6; no definite D call. The CDR3 is 12 residues long. Trimming took 2 bases from V and 4 from J, leaving 4 bases between them. Germline V gene lookup returns CDR1 SGHDT and CDR2 YYEEEE. The CDR3 DNA reads as TGTGCCAGCAGCTTTACAAATCAGCCCCAGCATTTT. Translation gives CASSFTNQPQHF.

The chain employs TRBV4-2 and TRBJ1-2, with 9 bases matching TRBD1. Germline CDR1 LGHNA, CDR2 YNFKEQ. The V and J ends lost 1 base and 3 bases, in that order; junction bases with no gene match: 3. The CDR3 extends over 15 amino acids. CDR3: CASSQGGQGYYGYTF. The DNA of the CDR3 is TGTGCCAGCAGCCAAGGAGGACAGGGGTACTATGGCTACACCTTC.

This sequence joins TRBV4-3 and TRBJ2-7, with TRBD2 identical over 9 bases. Germline V CDR1 and CDR2: LGHNA, YSLEER. The CDR3 runs to 17 residues. J gave up 6 bases and V 1 base, and 13 bases lay outside the gene matches. CDR3 in amino acids: CASSQVNQASGIGEQYF. CDR3 sequence (DNA): TGCGCCAGCAGCCAAGTTAATCAGGCTAGCGGGATTGGCGAGCAGTACTTC.

J is TRBJ1-4 and V is TRBV6-1; the D is unclear. V lost 2 bases to trimming and J lost 5 bases, with 12 bases between them. The germline V gene encodes CDR1 MNHNS and CDR2 SASEGT. The CDR3 has 15 amino acids. The DNA of the CDR3 is TGTGCCAGCAGTGAAATCAGGCTGGGCAATGAAAAACTGTTTTTT. Translating gives CASSEIRLGNEKLFF.

This CDR3 reads CASSWFDRGGSPLHF. The CDR3 DNA follows: TGTGCCAGCAGCTGGTTCGACAGGGGCGGTTCACCCCTCCACTTT. The rearrangement links TRBV7-2 to TRBJ1-6; 8 bases line up with TRBD1. Germline V lookup: CDR1 SGHTA, CDR2 FQGNSA. J was trimmed by 9 bases and V by 4 bases; bases with no gene match: 8. The CDR3 runs to 15 residues.

The rearrangement links TRBV7-2 to TRBJ2-5, with D possibly TRBD2 on 5 matching bases. V lost 3 bases to trimming and J lost 3 bases, with 11 bases between them. This CDR3 is 14 amino acids long. CDR1 is SGHTA and CDR2 is FQGNSA in the germline V gene. The chain's CDR3 is CASSLRRTEETQYF. The CDR3 region has the DNA TGTGCCAGCAGCTTGAGAAGGACTGAAGAGACCCAGTACTTC.

The gene calls are TRBV5-1 and TRBJ2-3; D unresolved. Germline loops: CDR1 SGHRS, CDR2 YFSETQ. CDR3 length: 14 residues. Trimming shortened V by 0 bases and J by 3 bases, and 8 bases separated the two germline ends. CDR3 sequence (DNA): TGCGCCAGCAGCTTGGTGCCTAGTACAGATACGCAGTATTTT. Protein product: CASSLVPSTDTQYF.

V gene TRBV2 combines with J gene TRBJ1-1, with 8 bases fitting TRBD1. Germline assignment: CDR1 SNHLY and CDR2 FYNNEI. This CDR3 has 18 amino acids. The CDR3 nucleotides are TGTGCGAAAAAGCCCGGACAGGGTTATTTGGGTTTAGTGACTGAAGCTTTCTTT. Translated: CAKKPGQGYLGLVTEAFF.

This clone was observed once. The CDR3 region is CASSHTPWTSGTSSYEQYF. The CDR3 nucleotides read TGTGCCAGCAGCCATACACCCTGGACTAGCGGGACTAGCTCCTACGAGCAGTACTTC. The genes are TRBV7-9 and TRBJ2-7; 12 bases align to TRBD2. V lost 5 bases to trimming and J lost 0 bases; unmatched junction nucleotides: 14. The length of the CDR3 is 19 residues. Germline assignment: CDR1 SEHNR and CDR2 FQNEAQ (reference sequence).